This is a list of T cell receptor beta chains from one sample in a study of vaccination effects on CD4 cells after COVID-19. No cognate antigen is known for these TCRs. TCRdb's table, derived via immunoSEQ multiplex PCR, lists solely in-frame clones and lacks some. The sample shows about 51,000 clones, roughly four fifths of them seen only once. Sequences were derived from CD4+ T cells from PBMCs cultured without peptide, sampled before COVID-19 vaccination. The receptors were sampled from a human donor who had a prior SARS-CoV-2 infection. The CDR3 runs from the conserved cysteine through the conserved F or W. The order of the fields is D gene, J gene, V gene, clone size, CDR3 DNA, CDR3 protein. A D gene is named only where the DNA matches it firmly. The size of a clone is reported for some rows only, either as once, few or many, or as a class for expanded clones.

>-|TRBJ2-5|TRBV6-5|-
TGTGCCAGCAGTCGGGCGGGACAGAGACAAGAGACCCAGTACTTC
CASSRAGQRQETQYF
>TRBD1|TRBJ1-4|TRBV29-1|-
TGCAGCGTTGTCGGACAGGGTACTTATGAAAAACTGTTTTTT
CSVVGQGTYEKLFF
>-|TRBJ2-7|TRBV19|-
TGTGCCAGTAGTCACCTTAGCGGCTCCTACGAGCAGTACTTC
CASSHLSGSYEQYF
>TRBD1|TRBJ2-1|TRBV11-2|-
TGTGCCAGCAGCTTGACAACCGGGACAGACAATGAGCAGTTCTTC
CASSLTTGTDNEQFF
>TRBD2|TRBJ2-3|TRBV11-2|once
TGTGCCAGCAGCAATAGCGGGGGGAGCACAGATACGCAGTATTTT
CASSNSGGSTDTQYF
>TRBD2|TRBJ2-5|TRBV30|few
TGTGCCTGGAGTGTAAGTGGACTAGCGGCGACTTACTTC
CAWSVSGLAATYF
>TRBD2|TRBJ2-5|TRBV19|-
TGTGCCAGTAGCACCACTAGCGTCCAAGAGACCCAGTACTTC
CASSTTSVQETQYF
>-|TRBJ2-1|TRBV6-5|-
TGTGCCAGCAGTTATGGTAGGAGCTCCTACAATGAGCAGTTCTTC
CASSYGRSSYNEQFF
>-|TRBJ2-2|TRBV7-3|-
TGTGCCAGTGGCGGGATCGCCGGGGAGCTGTTTTTT
CASGGIAGELFF
>TRBD1|TRBJ1-6|TRBV19|-
TGTGCCAGCACAGGGGGAAACAATTCACCCCTCCACTTT
CASTGGNNSPLHF
>-|TRBJ2-7|TRBV20-1|-
TGCAGTGCTAGTGAGGGGATCTACGAGCAGTACTTC
CSASEGIYEQYF
>-|TRBJ2-1|TRBV27|-
TGTGCCAGCAGTTTATCCCAACTCGGTGAGCAGTTCTTC
CASSLSQLGEQFF
>-|TRBJ2-7|TRBV2|-
TGTGCCAGCACCACCTATGGGGGCGAAGCCTACGAGCAGTACTTC
CASTTYGGEAYEQYF
>TRBD2|TRBJ2-1|TRBV5-1|-
TGCGCCAGCAGCTTGAGGCGTAGCGGGCAGGACTACAATGAGCAGTTCTTC
CASSLRRSGQDYNEQFF
>TRBD1|TRBJ1-6|TRBV6-5|-
TGTGCCAGCAGCCGGACAGGGGGTTCGGGCGCACCCCTCCACTTT
CASSRTGGSGAPLHF
>TRBD2|TRBJ2-1|TRBV4-2|-
TGTGCCAGCAGCTACCAAAGCGGGGGCCCGAACAATGAGCAGTTCTTC
CASSYQSGGPNNEQFF
>TRBD2|TRBJ2-1|TRBV24-1|-
TGTGCCACCAGTGAAACTAGCGGGAGGAGTAACAATGAGCAGTTCTTC
CATSETSGRSNNEQFF
>TRBD1|TRBJ2-7|TRBV4-1|-
TGCGCCAGCAGCCAAGGAACGGGACAGGGGACCTACGAGCAGTACTTC
CASSQGTGQGTYEQYF
>TRBD2|TRBJ2-5|TRBV15|-
TGTGCCACCAGCAGGGATTTGTTAGCGGGAGAAGAGACCCAGTACTTC
CATSRDLLAGEETQYF
>-|TRBJ1-6|TRBV7-2|-
TGTGCCAGCAGCGTCAGCTTTTCCCGGAGAAATTCACCCCTCCACTTT
CASSVSFSRRNSPLHF
>TRBD1|TRBJ2-5|TRBV6-5|-
TGTGCCAGCAGTTACGGACAGGGGGTAAAGACCCAGTACTTC
CASSYGQGVKTQYF
>TRBD1|TRBJ1-2|TRBV25-1|few
TGTGCCAGCAGTGATCCCGCCAGGGGGCTGGAAGGCTACACCTTC
CASSDPARGLEGYTF
>TRBD2|TRBJ2-2|TRBV9|-
TGTGCCAGCAGCCCGAAGCGGGAGGGCTGGAACGGGGAGCTGTTTTTT
CASSPKREGWNGELFF
>-|TRBJ2-7|TRBV5-8|-
TGTGCCAGCAGCCCGACGGCCCCGTACGAGCAGTACTTC
CASSPTAPYEQYF
>TRBD1|TRBJ1-2|TRBV7-2|-
TGTGCCAGCACGCCAGGACAGGGACCTAACTATGGCTACACCTTC
CASTPGQGPNYGYTF
>-|TRBJ1-2|TRBV6-5|-
TGTGCCAGCTCCTCTAGGGACTTGCGTGGCTACACCTTC
CASSSRDLRGYTF
>-|TRBJ1-5|TRBV9|-
TGTGCCAGCAGCGTATCGGGTAGCAATCAGCCCCAGCATTTT
CASSVSGSNQPQHF
>-|TRBJ2-7|TRBV2|-
TGTGCCAGCAGCTTCTACGAGCAGTACTTC
CASSFYEQYF
>TRBD2|TRBJ2-5|TRBV3-1/TRBV3-2|-
TGTGCCAGCACCGGCCAGCGGGGGGTTCAAGAGACCCAGTACTTC
CASTGQRGVQETQYF
>-|TRBJ2-2|TRBV9|-
TGTGCCAGCAGCGTATTCTCCACGAACACCGGGGAGCTGTTTTTT
CASSVFSTNTGELFF
>-|TRBJ1-2|TRBV5-1|once
TGCGCCAGCAGCTTCTGGGATGCTAACTATGGCTACACCTTC
CASSFWDANYGYTF
>TRBD2|TRBJ2-3|TRBV5-1|-
TGCGCCAGCAGCTTGGGCGGGACTAGAGGCACAGATACGCAGTATTTT
CASSLGGTRGTDTQYF
>TRBD2|TRBJ2-7|TRBV11-3|-
TGTGCCAGCAGCTTGACTAGCGGGAGCTACGAGCAGTACTTC
CASSLTSGSYEQYF
>TRBD1|TRBJ2-2|TRBV24-1|-
TGTGCCACCAGTGATTTGTTGGGGACAGAGAATTCGAACACCGGGGAGCTGTTTTTT
CATSDLLGTENSNTGELFF
>TRBD2|TRBJ2-3|TRBV6-5|few
TGTGCCAGCAGTTACCCGGGACTAGCGGAGCAGTATTTT
CASSYPGLAEQYF
>-|TRBJ2-4|TRBV7-2|-
TGTGCCAGCAGCTTAGGACCGCGAGGCAGACTAGCCAAAAACATTCAGTACTTC
CASSLGPRGRLAKNIQYF
>-|TRBJ2-7|TRBV9|-
TGTGCCAGCAGCGTAGAGGGAACCGCCCCCTACGAGCAGTACTTC
CASSVEGTAPYEQYF
>-|TRBJ2-1|TRBV15|few
TGTGCCACCAGCAGAGGTCGCGGTATCTCCTACAATGAGCAGTTCTTC
CATSRGRGISYNEQFF
>-|TRBJ2-7|TRBV6-5|once
TGTGCCAGCAAGGGGAATCAGGATAGCTACGAGCAGTACTTC
CASKGNQDSYEQYF
>TRBD1|TRBJ2-7|TRBV18|-
TGTGCCAGCTCACCTCCGGGACAGGGGGCTGGCGAGCAGTACTTC
CASSPPGQGAGEQYF
>-|TRBJ1-3|TRBV7-9|-
TGTGCCAGCAGCTTTCTGGGTTTATATGGAAACACCATATATTTT
CASSFLGLYGNTIYF
>TRBD2|TRBJ2-7|TRBV5-1|few
TGCGCCAGCAGCCCCGCTAGCGGGACGACCTACGAGCAGTACTTC
CASSPASGTTYEQYF
>-|TRBJ2-5|TRBV19|-
TGTGCCAGTAGCAGAATTGGGGGGACCGACCAAGAGACCCAGTACTTC
CASSRIGGTDQETQYF
>TRBD1|TRBJ1-1|TRBV27|medium-sized
TGTGCCAGCAGTCCCCGACAGGGGGCGAACACTGAAGCTTTCTTT
CASSPRQGANTEAFF
>-|TRBJ1-1|TRBV21-1|-
TGTGCCAGCCATGTAAACAGGGGGCAGGGAACTGAAGCTTTCTTT
CASHVNRGQGTEAFF
>TRBD2|TRBJ2-5|TRBV29-1|-
TGCAGCGTTGCGCGGATAGCGGGAGGGTACCAAGAGACCCAGTACTTC
CSVARIAGGYQETQYF
>-|TRBJ1-2|TRBV4-3|-
TGCGCCAGCAGCCAAAGGAACAGGGATCGCGGCTACACCTTC
CASSQRNRDRGYTF
>TRBD1|TRBJ2-2|TRBV5-4|-
TGTGCCAGCAGCTTGGGGCAGGGGGCGACCGGGGAGCTGTTTTTT
CASSLGQGATGELFF
>TRBD1|TRBJ2-7|TRBV4-3|-
TGCGCCAGCAGCCTTCAGACCTCCGGGACAGGGGGCTTCGAGCAGTACTTC
CASSLQTSGTGGFEQYF
>-|TRBJ2-5|TRBV7-2|-
TGTGCCAGCAGCTTACAGCCGGGACACCAGGCGCCCATGTACTTC
CASSLQPGHQAPMYF
>-|TRBJ2-7|TRBV5-1|-
TGCGCCAGCAGCGTCTTAGGGTACGACGAGCAGTACTTC
CASSVLGYDEQYF
>-|TRBJ2-7|TRBV2|-
TGTGCCAGCAGTAGCGGCGCCAACAGGTTTCTTACCTACGAGCAGTACTTC
CASSSGANRFLTYEQYF
>-|TRBJ1-6|TRBV2|few
TGTGCCAGCAAGACCGGTCTAAATTCACCCCTCCACTTT
CASKTGLNSPLHF
>TRBD1|TRBJ1-6|TRBV5-4|-
TGTGCCAGCAGCGGAACTACCGGGACAGGGAATTCACCCCTCCACTTT
CASSGTTGTGNSPLHF
>-|TRBJ1-1|TRBV29-1|-
TGCAGCGTACGGATCATGAACACTGAAGCTTTCTTT
CSVRIMNTEAFF
>-|TRBJ2-5|TRBV24-1|-
TGTGCCACCAGTGTGGGGGACGGGACCCAGTACTTC
CATSVGDGTQYF
>TRBD2|TRBJ2-2|TRBV5-4|-
TGTGCCAGCAGCCCCGCGGGTGCTAGCGGGATCTTAACCGGGGAGCTGTTTTTT
CASSPAGASGILTGELFF
>-|TRBJ2-1|TRBV2|-
TGTGCCAGCAGTGAAAGGGACAACCAGCAGTTCTTC
CASSERDNQQFF